This T cell receptor (beta chain) originates from a study of shared clonotypes between healthy human individuals (dated by TCRdb to the early 2020s). Background on the whole study: The cohort comprised two women and a few men aged 18 to 49 years. For each donor, three plates each were used for CD4 naive and CD4 memory, two plates were used for CD8 naive, and one plate was used for CD8 memory. Each donor's leukapheresis produced roughly between roughly 0.85 and 9.5 billion PBMCs. To increase sequencing depth and limit assay-specific biases, different laboratories used diverse techniques to prepare libraries and sequence TCR repertoires. Blood TCR repertoires of roughly five healthy adults were deeply sequenced to estimate repertoire size and the extent of clonotype sharing between individuals. What the authors observed across the whole study: Because the study included a small number of donors, the genetic and exposure-history diversity represented was limited. Rarefaction of sorted-subset datasets indicated incomplete sequencing despite the large sequencing depth. Estimated clonotype richness was generally larger for naive than for memory subsets. When a handful of donors were compared, the shared fraction of clonotypes was about 5% for naive CD4, roughly 3.3% for naive CD8, 2.3% for memory CD4, and under 0.5% for memory CD8. Higher generation probabilities were observed for clonotypes shared by all four sorted-subset donors than for non-shared clonotypes. Pairwise subsampling indicated that sequencing depth was expected to affect the degree of clonotype sharing among donors. Sampling was restricted to blood, and TCR repertoires in tissues likely differ from the TCR repertoires found in blood.

With respect to this clone: No cognate antigen has been identified for it. Per-base quality was not reported, and no clone a single base away is much larger than it.

CD8 naive samples were CD45RO-negative cells positively selected for CCR7, giving a CD45RA+CCR7+ population that excluded TemRA cells. The donors were healthy, HIV-negative adults with no recently reported acute infections or vaccinations. Every donor was a Caucasian adult residing in Nashville, Tennessee, USA. Blood was obtained by leukapheresis, after which PBMCs were separated by Ficoll-Histopaque density gradient centrifugation and cryopreserved in liquid nitrogen vapor phase. Analytical flow cytometry was used to check the purity and quantity of every magnetically sorted T cell population. Genomic DNA was isolated from each sorted fraction and quantified by UV absorbance on a Nanodrop 2000c. Using the deep immunoSEQ assay, multiplex PCR amplified TCR CDR3 regions from genomic DNA. Genomic DNA extracted from each cell subset was distributed evenly over all wells of several immunoSEQ 96-well plates, and each plate served as one replicate. For sorted subsets, 200 to 250 ng of genomic DNA, equivalent to roughly 30,000 T cell genomes, went into each replicate PCR. Purified libraries were measured with a Qubit 3.0 fluorometer, size-checked on a Bioanalyzer 2100, and measured again with the KAPA Library Quantification kit. Each immunoSEQ 96-well plate was sequenced on its own single-read 150-cycle Illumina NextSeq 550 flow cell. For the original study's pipeline: Because the immunoSEQ output held only junctional sequences and lacked quality scores, the filtering could not match the filtering applied to full-length reads. Sequences were annotated with PyIR, a Python wrapper for IgBLAST v1.9, using IMGT germline references to assign V/J genes and CDR3. Reads were removed for weak V/J assignments (E-value above 1e-6), missing CDR3, stop codons, out-of-frame junctions, or ambiguous translated residues. V3J clonotypes were defined as sequences sharing the same inferred V gene, J gene, and CDR3 amino acid sequence. The percentage overlap between two repertoires was calculated by dividing the number of shared unique clonotypes by the size of the smaller repertoire. Richness of each repertoire was evaluated using RTK rarefaction, the Chao1 estimator, and Recon v2.1 estimates of unobserved clonotypes. For all TCRbeta clonotypes obtained by the gDNA method from four donors, generation probabilities were computed with OLGA. TCRdb stores this immuneACCESS table with in-frame sequences only. Part of the clones is absent; in the studies checked, under half of the shortfall reflects unresolved V genes, and no reason is known for the rest. Clone size and V and J calls were adopted from that table, with D and trimming inferred from the DNA. Here the sample has around 1.9 million clones; 93% occur a single time. More than 1.5% of the sample is taken by the ten largest.

Sequencing used naive CD8+ T cells from PBMCs. The cell subset or site label of this sample denotes: CD45RA+CCR7+. This sequence was found in a man between 18 and 35 years old in good health. Some clones in this sample may be carry-over from other donors' samples.

The CDR3 region reads CASSYSTSGNQETQYF. The nucleotides read TGTGCCAGCAGTTACTCAACTAGCGGAAACCAAGAGACCCAGTACTTC. The rearrangement combines TRBV6-6 with TRBJ2-5; 8 bases in between match TRBD2. Ends trimmed: V by 0 bases, J by 0 bases; bases unmatched to a gene: 3. For CDR1 and CDR2, the germline V gene (reference sequence) lists MNHNY and SVGAGI. Counted from cysteine to phenylalanine, this CDR3 has 16 amino acids. Only the CDR3 region is kept as DNA, spanning 48 bases read in frame from base 1.